This T cell receptor beta chain was recorded in a study of radiotherapy plus CTLA-4 blockade in lung cancer. Study background: Objective responses were observed in more than 15% of patients, and disease control was achieved by 30% to 40%.

TCRdb keeps only in-frame clones here, not all; method: immunoSEQ multiplex PCR. Of more than 40,000 clones in the sample, approximately 76% were seen once. CDR3 length equals 15 residues. The germline V and J ends were trimmed by 1 base and 5 bases, with 11 bases remaining between them. CDR1 is SGHNT and CDR2 is YENEEA in the germline V gene. Study results and limitations: Radiotherapy was combined with ipilimumab, and tumor-derived TCR clones then expanded in blood.

Of note for this clone: The antigen remains unidentified.

The specimen was peripheral blood, collected from a patient treated with radiotherapy plus ipilimumab. The sequence was collected from a human donor with non-small cell lung cancer who had stable disease on radiotherapy plus ipilimumab. J is TRBJ2-2 and V is TRBV11-3; tentative D call: TRBD2 (5 bases). CDR3 sequence (DNA): TGTGCCAGCAGCTTAGTTTTGGGAGCTACCGGGGAGCTGTTTTTT. Translating gives CASSLVLGATGELFF.